This T cell receptor (beta chain) emerged from a study of T cells in Graves' hyperthyroidism and ophthalmopathy. Study-level results: Ophthalmopathy prediction by the model preceded onset by a median 6.5 months.

The CDR3 has 16 amino acids. CDR1 is SGHRS and CDR2 is YFSETQ in the germline V gene. J gave up 3 bases and V 5 bases, and 11 bases lay outside the gene matches. TCR beta CDR3 region amplification was performed from RNA transcripts. TCR CDR3 regions were first amplified by RT-PCR with HTBI primers. TCRdb reanalysed the multiplex PCR reads using MiXCR and keeps one entry per CDR3 protein. Here the sample spans over 300,000 distinct CDR3 sequences, about 15% being singletons. Uncontrolled infection, other autoimmune disease, pregnancy or lactation excluded patients. Ten or more counts support this clonotype. What it binds is not known.

The TCR comes from a woman aged 60-75 years with Graves' hyperthyroidism. Specimen: blood. The chain employs TRBV5-1 and TRBJ2-7; 10 bases match TRBD1. In DNA, the CDR3 is TGCGCCAGCAGTACCTTTCCGGGACAGGGGTACTACGAGCAGTACTTC. The encoded protein is CASSTFPGQGYYEQYF.